Described below is a single T cell receptor beta chain sequence and its context. The antigen it binds to is not known. No base quality information exists; no much larger clone differs at one position. This record comes from a study of blood T cell repertoires in COVID-19 (dated by TCRdb to about 2020). In terms of the full investigation: Samples covering the acute and convalescent phases of COVID-19 were provided by collaborators in the United States, Italy and Spain. The prospective study material was composed of cDNA or gDNA derived from T cells, B-cell-depleted T cells, or PBMCs. Deeply sampled blood TCRbeta repertoires from subjects exposed to, actively infected with, or recovered from COVID-19 were included in the dataset. A freely available public database, intended as a resource for researchers studying the immune response to SARS-CoV-2, is where the repertoires were released. The samples were drawn from the first 160 participants of the ongoing ImmuneRACE study and from over 950 subjects provided by 6 global collaborators. Nearly every sample came with metadata listing a de-identified subject ID, COVID-19 status, age in years and sex. HLA class I and class II types, where available, came from metadata supplied by the sample provider rather than from assay-based typing. Study-level results and caveats: Clinical and demographic metadata were provided uncurated, with the amount varying by source and participant.

Each collaborating institution followed its own protocols to collect whole blood in K2EDTA tubes. For TCRbeta analysis, collaborators shipped samples as frozen whole blood, isolated PBMCs, or DNA extracted from either of those sample types. TCRbeta CDR3 regions were amplified from genomic DNA using the immunoSEQ Assay, a bias-controlled multiplex PCR. On the study's bioinformatics: The number of nucleated cells in each sample was estimated by amplification of reference gene primers within the assay. To quantify the absolute abundance of each unique TCRbeta CDR3 rearrangement, sequence reads were collapsed and filtered. Productive Simpson clonality was computed per sample as the square root of Simpson's diversity index over productive rearrangements. TCRdb provides this immuneACCESS table in a form limited to in-frame rearrangements. Some clones are lacking; in checked studies, under half of them reflect an unresolved V gene, and why the rest are absent is not known. V and J calls and clone size follow that table, whereas D and trimming were derived from the DNA. The sample table shows 250,000 to 350,000 clones, and approximately 90% are seen once. About 3% of the sample is in the top ten clones.

The germline V gene (reference sequence) yields SEHNR for CDR1 and FQNEAQ for CDR2. Spanning cysteine to phenylalanine, the CDR3 consists of 16 amino acids. Only the CDR3 portion is preserved as DNA: 48 bases, with reading frame beginning at the first base. V and J are truncated by 6 bases and 4 bases respectively, leaving an intervening sequence of 18 bases. This clonotype was obtained from a woman aged 25 to 39 with active or convalescent COVID-19. The chain joins TRBV7-9 to TRBJ2-2; the D gene is perhaps TRBD2, from 7 matching bases. The sequencing sample was made of peripheral blood. The CDR3 corresponds to CASSRAAGARTGELFF. The bases read TGTGCCAGCAGTCGAGCTGCGGGGGCTCGCACCGGGGAGCTGTTTTTT. Supplemented by the reference TRBV7-9 and TRBJ2-2 proteins around the CDR3, the complete variable domain is DTGVSQNPRHKITKRGQNVTFRCDPISEHNRLYWYRQTLGQGPEFLTYFQNEAQLEKSRLLSDRFSAERPKGSFSTLEIQRTEQGDSAMYLCASSRAAGARTGELFFGEGSRLTVL.